A selection of T cell receptor beta chains follows, all from one sample in a study of metastatic and nonmetastatic thyroid tumors. TCRdb re-clonotyped the PCR reads through MiXCR. Of about 40,000 clones listed, around 17% are singletons. Sequencing used blood. Source of these receptors: a female donor with papillary thyroid cancer or a benign thyroid nodule (not recorded which). Some clones in this sample may be carry-over from other donors' samples. Both conserved end residues are part of each CDR3. A D gene is named only where the DNA matches it firmly. Clone size is given for some rows only: seen once, a few or many times, or a class if the clone is expanded.

NA,TRBV4-1,many,TRBJ2-6,TGCGCCAGCAGCCAAGATCCGAGTACTGGGGCCAACGTCCTGACTTTC,CASSQDPSTGANVLTF
NA,TRBV6-2/TRBV6-3,many,TRBJ1-1,TGTGCCAGCAGCTTCGAGGGGAATACTGAAGCTTTCTTT,CASSFEGNTEAFF
NA,TRBV30,NA,TRBJ1-6,TGTGCCTGGAGTTATGGACGGGGATCACCCCTCCACTTT,CAWSYGRGSPLHF
NA,TRBV12-3/TRBV12-4,many,TRBJ2-5,TGTGCCAGCAGACACTTCCAAGAGACCCAGTACTTC,CASRHFQETQYF
NA,TRBV2,many,TRBJ1-4,TGTGCCAGCAGTCCCCGGGGTAATGAAAAACTGTTTTTT,CASSPRGNEKLFF
NA,TRBV27,NA,TRBJ2-7,TGTGCCAGCAGTTTGGCCAGCCCGACCTACGAGCAGTACTTC,CASSLASPTYEQYF
NA,TRBV6-1,many,TRBJ2-5,TGTGCCAGCAATGAGATACTTCGACAGCGGGAGACCCAGTACTTC,CASNEILRQRETQYF
TRBD1,TRBV2,many,TRBJ1-5,TGTGCCAGCAGGAGGGAGACAGGGGGTCAGCCCCAGCATTTT,CASRRETGGQPQHF
NA,TRBV7-9,many,TRBJ1-1,TGTGCCAGCAGCTCACAGGGTGGAAACACTGAAGCTTTCTTT,CASSSQGGNTEAFF
TRBD2,TRBV19,many,TRBJ2-1,TGTGCCAGTAGTATCAGCCTTGGGACTAGCGGGATCTACAATGAGCAGTTCTTC,CASSISLGTSGIYNEQFF
TRBD2,TRBV12-5,NA,TRBJ2-7,TGTGCTAGTGGTTTGGTACTTTCGAGAGCCGGGACTAACACCTACGAGAAGTACTTC,CASGLVLSRAGTNTYEKYF
TRBD1,TRBV20-1,many,TRBJ2-6,TGCAGTGCTATGAGACAGGGGGGGACTGGGGCCAACGTCCTGACTTTC,CSAMRQGGTGANVLTF
NA,TRBV27,many,TRBJ1-2,TGTGCCAGCAGTTTTACCGGGGTCTATGGCTACACCTTC,CASSFTGVYGYTF
NA,TRBV2,many,TRBJ1-1,TGTGCCAGCAGTGAACAAAGGGGAGGCACTGAAGCTTTCTTT,CASSEQRGGTEAFF
NA,TRBV27,many,TRBJ1-1,TGTGCCAGCAGTTTATACCAGAACACTGAAGCTTTCTTT,CASSLYQNTEAFF
TRBD1,TRBV5-4,NA,TRBJ2-5,TGTGCCAGCAGCCATATTGCCGGGACAGGGATCGAGACCCAGTACTTC,CASSHIAGTGIETQYF
NA,TRBV11-2,NA,TRBJ1-3,TGTGCCAGCAGCTTAGAGCCGGGTGGAAACACCATATATTTT,CASSLEPGGNTIYF
NA,TRBV10-3,many,TRBJ2-2,TGTGCCACATTCGGAGCCCTGGTGGACACCGGGGAGCTGTTTTTT,CATFGALVDTGELFF
NA,TRBV4-1,many,TRBJ2-7,TGCGCCAGCAGCCTTAGAGGGGATTCGTACGAGCAGTACTTC,CASSLRGDSYEQYF
TRBD1,TRBV20-1,many,TRBJ1-2,TGCAGTGCGTATGGACAGGGGGCGAGTATCACTAACTATGGCTACACCTTC,CSAYGQGASITNYGYTF
TRBD2,TRBV3-1,many,TRBJ2-1,TGTGCCAGCAGTCCCCCTAGCGGGGGGGTTAATGAGCAGTTCTTC,CASSPPSGGVNEQFF
TRBD1,TRBV19,NA,TRBJ1-2,TGCGCCAGTGCCGGGACAGGGTTTTTCACCTTC,CASAGTGFFTF
TRBD1,TRBV28,many,TRBJ2-7,TGTGCCAGCAGTTTATTTGTACAGGGGGCGAGTAAAACCTACGAGCAGTACTTC,CASSLFVQGASKTYEQYF
TRBD1,TRBV6-1,many,TRBJ1-5,TGTGCCAGCAGTGCCCGGGACAGGGGTAGCAATCAGCCCCAGCATTTT,CASSARDRGSNQPQHF
NA,TRBV6-1,medium-sized,TRBJ2-7,TGTGCCAGCAGTGACCCGATCTACGAGCAGTACTTC,CASSDPIYEQYF
TRBD2,TRBV20-1,NA,TRBJ2-1,TGCAGTCTCGAGGGGTCTAGCGGGGATCGCCTAAATGAGCAGTTCTTC,CSLEGSSGDRLNEQFF
NA,TRBV7-9,many,TRBJ1-1,TGTGCCAGCAGCCCCGGGACGGACTACACTGAAGCTTTCTTT,CASSPGTDYTEAFF
TRBD2,TRBV27,many,TRBJ2-7,TGTGCCAGCAGTGCGGGACTAGCTTCCTACGAGCAGTACTTC,CASSAGLASYEQYF
TRBD2,TRBV4-1,many,TRBJ2-1,TGCGCCAGCAGCCCACTAGCGGGGGGCCACAATGAGCAGTTCTTC,CASSPLAGGHNEQFF
NA,TRBV6-1,many,TRBJ2-3,TGTGCCAGCAGTGAAGCGGGCCCCCCAGATACGCAGTATTTT,CASSEAGPPDTQYF
NA,TRBV6-1,medium-sized,TRBJ1-6,TGTGCCAGCAGTGACTCAGGGTTGGGGAATTCACCCCTCCACTTT,CASSDSGLGNSPLHF
NA,TRBV14,many,TRBJ1-4,TGTGCCAGCAGCCAAGAATTGGGAGCTAATGAAAAACTGTTTTTT,CASSQELGANEKLFF
NA,TRBV19,many,TRBJ2-5,TGTGCCAGTAGTATTTTGGGTGGGGGACCGTCGGACTTC,CASSILGGGPSDF
NA,TRBV6-1,NA,TRBJ1-1,TGTGCCACCAACCCCCCAGGGGTGGCTGAAGCTTTCTTT,CATNPPGVAEAFF
TRBD1,TRBV7-9,many,TRBJ1-1,TGTGCCAGCAGGGACAGGGGGGGCAACACTGAAGCTTTCTTT,CASRDRGGNTEAFF
TRBD1,TRBV18,many,TRBJ1-6,TGTGCCAGCTCACCAGCGAACCGGGACAGGACTAATTCACCCCTCCACTTT,CASSPANRDRTNSPLHF
NA,TRBV19,NA,TRBJ2-1,TGTGCCAGTAGTATAGGGGGGGTCTTAGCGGTAAATAACAATGAGCAGTTCTTC,CASSIGGVLAVNNNEQFF
TRBD1,TRBV7-6,many,TRBJ2-2,TGTGCCAGCAGCAACCTACAGGGGCCGAACACCGGGGAGCTGTTTTTT,CASSNLQGPNTGELFF
NA,TRBV24-1,few,TRBJ2-2,TGTGCCGCTAAAACTAGTCCCGCCGGGGAGCTGTTTTTT,CAAKTSPAGELFF
NA,TRBV6-5,few,TRBJ1-6,TGTGACAGCAGTTACCCGCAGGGACCCCTCCACTTT,CDSSYPQGPLHF
TRBD2,TRBV7-3,many,TRBJ2-2,TGTGCCAGCAGCCCCTCGTCCAGCGGGAGGGCCGGGGAGCTGTTTTTT,CASSPSSSGRAGELFF
NA,TRBV2,NA,TRBJ2-7,TGTGCCAGCAAGTCGACAGGTTCCGGCGAGCAGTACTTC,CASKSTGSGEQYF
NA,TRBV5-8,NA,TRBJ2-7,TGTGCCAGCAGCGACGTACGTAGGGGTTCCTACGAGCAGTACTTC,CASSDVRRGSYEQYF
TRBD1,TRBV11-3,once,TRBJ2-5,TGTGCCAGCAGTTCCGGACAGGGTCATGTGGAGACCCAGTACTTC,CASSSGQGHVETQYF
TRBD1,TRBV7-4,NA,TRBJ1-2,TGTGCCAGCAGCTTAAAGGGGGCGGGTTGGAACTATGGCTACACCTTC,CASSLKGAGWNYGYTF
NA,TRBV5-1,many,TRBJ2-2,TGCGCCAGCAGCGGGCGGTGGGACGGGGCGGCGGCCGGGGAGCTGTTTTTT,CASSGRWDGAAAGELFF
TRBD1,TRBV6-1,many,TRBJ2-5,TGTGCCAGCAGCCCGGACAGGGGGCCCCTCCAAGAGACCCAGTACTTC,CASSPDRGPLQETQYF
NA,TRBV7-9,many,TRBJ1-1,TGTGCCAGCAGCTTCCAGCAGGGGACTGAAGCTTTCTTT,CASSFQQGTEAFF
NA,TRBV28,NA,TRBJ2-2,TGTGCCAGCAGTTCCCAAAGACTGAACACCGGGGAGCTGTTTTTT,CASSSQRLNTGELFF
NA,TRBV6-1,few,TRBJ2-7,TGTGCCAGCTGGTCAGGAATGAACGAGCAGTACTTC,CASWSGMNEQYF
NA,TRBV28,many,TRBJ2-1,TGTGCCAGCAGTTTAGAGTGGCAGGGGCCCATCCACGGGAATGAGCAGTTCTTC,CASSLEWQGPIHGNEQFF
TRBD1,TRBV30,NA,TRBJ2-3,TGTGCCGGGGGGACAGGCTCTAGCACAGATACGCAGTATTTT,CAGGTGSSTDTQYF
NA,TRBV6-1,NA,TRBJ1-4,TGTGCAGCCGAAGGACCTGAAAAACTGTTTTTT,CAAEGPEKLFF
NA,TRBV6-1,many,TRBJ1-5,TGTGCCAGCAGTTTGGGTGCTAGCAATCAGCCCCAGCATTTT,CASSLGASNQPQHF
TRBD1,TRBV29-1,many,TRBJ1-4,TGCAGCGTTGAGTGGGACAGGGATGAAAAACTGTTTTTT,CSVEWDRDEKLFF